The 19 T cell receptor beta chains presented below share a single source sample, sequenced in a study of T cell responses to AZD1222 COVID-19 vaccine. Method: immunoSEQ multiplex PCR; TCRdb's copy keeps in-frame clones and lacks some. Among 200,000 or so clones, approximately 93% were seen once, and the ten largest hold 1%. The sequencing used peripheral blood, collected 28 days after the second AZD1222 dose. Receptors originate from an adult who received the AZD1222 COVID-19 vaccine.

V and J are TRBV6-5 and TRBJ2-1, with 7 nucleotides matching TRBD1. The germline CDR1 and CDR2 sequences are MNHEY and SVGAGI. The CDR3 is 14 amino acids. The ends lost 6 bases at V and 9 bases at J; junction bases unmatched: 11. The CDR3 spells CASRPPTTGSEQFF. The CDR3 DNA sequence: TGTGCCAGCAGGCCTCCCACGACAGGGAGTGAGCAGTTCTTC.

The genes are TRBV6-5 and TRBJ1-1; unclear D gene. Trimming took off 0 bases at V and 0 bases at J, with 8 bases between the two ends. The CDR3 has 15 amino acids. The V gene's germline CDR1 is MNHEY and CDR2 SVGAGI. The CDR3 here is CASSYSAALNTEAFF. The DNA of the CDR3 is TGTGCCAGCAGTTACTCGGCGGCCCTGAACACTGAAGCTTTCTTT.

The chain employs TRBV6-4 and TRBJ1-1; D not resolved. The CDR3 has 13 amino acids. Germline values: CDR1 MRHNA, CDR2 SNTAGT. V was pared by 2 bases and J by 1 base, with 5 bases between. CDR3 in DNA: TGTGCCAGCAGTGACGAGAGGAACACTGAAGCTTTCTTT. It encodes CASSDERNTEAFF.

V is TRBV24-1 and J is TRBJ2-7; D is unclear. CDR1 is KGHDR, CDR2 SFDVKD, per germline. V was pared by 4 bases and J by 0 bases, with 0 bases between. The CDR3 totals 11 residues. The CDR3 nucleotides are TGTGCCACCAGTGACTCCTACGAGCAGTACTTC. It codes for CATSDSYEQYF.

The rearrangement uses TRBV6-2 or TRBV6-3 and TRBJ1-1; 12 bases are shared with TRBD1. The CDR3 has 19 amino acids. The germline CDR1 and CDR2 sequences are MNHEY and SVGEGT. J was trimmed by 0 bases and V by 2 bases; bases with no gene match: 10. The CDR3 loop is CASSYILGQGASMNTEAFF. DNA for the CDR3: TGTGCCAGCAGTTACATTTTGGGACAGGGGGCCTCCATGAACACTGAAGCTTTCTTT.

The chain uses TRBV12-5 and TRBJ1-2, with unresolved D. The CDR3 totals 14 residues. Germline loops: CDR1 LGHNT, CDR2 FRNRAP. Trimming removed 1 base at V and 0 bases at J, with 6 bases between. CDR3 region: CASGLGQANYGYTF. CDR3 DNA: TGTGCTAGTGGTTTGGGTCAGGCTAACTATGGCTACACCTTC. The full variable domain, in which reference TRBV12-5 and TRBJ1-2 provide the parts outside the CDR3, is DARVTQTPRHKVTEMGQEVTMRCQPILGHNTVFWYRQTMMQGLELLAYFRNRAPLDDSGMPKDRFSAEMPDATLATLKIQPSEPRDSAVYFCASGLGQANYGYTFGSGTRLTVV.

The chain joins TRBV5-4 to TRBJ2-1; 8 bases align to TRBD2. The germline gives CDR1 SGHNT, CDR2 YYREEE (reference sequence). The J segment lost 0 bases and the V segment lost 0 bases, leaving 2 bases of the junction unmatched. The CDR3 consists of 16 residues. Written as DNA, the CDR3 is TGTGCCAGCAGCTTGGGGACTAGCCCCTCCTACAATGAGCAGTTCTTC. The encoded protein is CASSLGTSPSYNEQFF. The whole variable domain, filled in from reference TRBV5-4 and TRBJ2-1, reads ETGVTQSPTHLIKTRGQQVTLRCSSQSGHNTVSWYQQALGQGPQFIFQYYREEENGRGNFPPRFSGLQFPNYSSELNVNALELDDSALYLCASSLGTSPSYNEQFFGPGTRLTVL.

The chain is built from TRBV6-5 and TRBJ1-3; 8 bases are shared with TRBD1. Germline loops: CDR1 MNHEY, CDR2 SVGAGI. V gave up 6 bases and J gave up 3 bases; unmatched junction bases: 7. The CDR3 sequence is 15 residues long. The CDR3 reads CASRRDRGGGNTIYF. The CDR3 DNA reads TGTGCCAGCAGGAGAGACAGGGGCGGTGGAAACACCATATATTTT.

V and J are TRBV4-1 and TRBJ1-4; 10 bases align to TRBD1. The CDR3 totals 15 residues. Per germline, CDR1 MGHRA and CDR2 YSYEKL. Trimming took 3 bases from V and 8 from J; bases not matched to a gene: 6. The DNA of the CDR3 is TGCGCCAGCAGCCATCCGGACAGGGGGAACGAAAAACTGTTTTTT. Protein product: CASSHPDRGNEKLFF.

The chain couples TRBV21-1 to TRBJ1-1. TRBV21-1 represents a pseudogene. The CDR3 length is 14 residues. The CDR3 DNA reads TGTGCCAGCAGCAAGGGAAGGTCGGCAGTGGAAGCTTTCTTT. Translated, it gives CASSKGRSAVEAFF.

CDR3 sequence reads: CAISTSGGNEQFF. The CDR3 DNA follows: TGTGCCATCTCCACTAGCGGGGGGAATGAGCAGTTCTTC. The V gene is TRBV10-3, the J gene TRBJ2-1, with 12 bases identical to TRBD2. Germline trimming cut 8 bases from V and 7 bases from J; bases unmatched to any gene: 3. This CDR3 contains 13 residues. Germline V gene data show CDR1 as ENHRY and CDR2 as SYGVKD.

The CDR3 nucleotides read TGTGCCAGCAGTGGCCCCCCCGGGGGGGTCGCAGATACGCAGTATTTT. Protein product: CASSGPPGGVADTQYF. The rearrangement links TRBV6-1 to TRBJ2-3; 8 nucleotides align to TRBD2. V was clipped by 4 bases and J by 4 bases; unmatched bases: 10. Germline-derived CDR1 and CDR2 are MNHNS and SASEGT. This CDR3 comprises 16 residues.

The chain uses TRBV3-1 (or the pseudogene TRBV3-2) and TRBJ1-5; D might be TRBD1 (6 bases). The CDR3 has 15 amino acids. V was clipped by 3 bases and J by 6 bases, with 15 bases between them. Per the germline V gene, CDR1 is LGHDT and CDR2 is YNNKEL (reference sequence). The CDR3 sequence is CASSQTQGWGQPQHF. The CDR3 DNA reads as TGTGCCAGCAGCCAGACACAGGGCTGGGGTCAGCCCCAGCATTTT.

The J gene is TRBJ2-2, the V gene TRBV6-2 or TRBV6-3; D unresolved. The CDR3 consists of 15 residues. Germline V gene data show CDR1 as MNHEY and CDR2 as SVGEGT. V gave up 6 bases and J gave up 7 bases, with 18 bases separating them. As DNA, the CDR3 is TGTGCCAGCAGCTCTCAACCGGCGGTATACGGGGAGCTGTTTTTT. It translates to CASSSQPAVYGELFF.

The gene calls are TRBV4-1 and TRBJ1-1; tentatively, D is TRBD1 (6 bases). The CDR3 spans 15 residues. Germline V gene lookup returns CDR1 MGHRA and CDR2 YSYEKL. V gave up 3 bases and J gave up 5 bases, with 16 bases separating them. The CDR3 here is CASSQHGQLRTEAFF. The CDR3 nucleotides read TGCGCCAGCAGCCAGCATGGACAGTTGAGGACTGAAGCTTTCTTT.

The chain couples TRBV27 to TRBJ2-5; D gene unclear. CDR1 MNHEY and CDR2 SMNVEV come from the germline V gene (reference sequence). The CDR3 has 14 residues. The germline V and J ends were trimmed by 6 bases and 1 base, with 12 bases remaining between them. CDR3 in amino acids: CASSPPDLQETQYF. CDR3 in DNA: TGTGCCAGCAGCCCGCCAGATCTCCAAGAGACCCAGTACTTC.

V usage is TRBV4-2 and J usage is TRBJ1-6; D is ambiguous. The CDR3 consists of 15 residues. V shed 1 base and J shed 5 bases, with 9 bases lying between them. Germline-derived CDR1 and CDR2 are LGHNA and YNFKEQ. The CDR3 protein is CASSQGWVDNSPLHF. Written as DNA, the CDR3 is TGTGCCAGCAGCCAAGGATGGGTGGATAATTCACCCCTCCACTTT.

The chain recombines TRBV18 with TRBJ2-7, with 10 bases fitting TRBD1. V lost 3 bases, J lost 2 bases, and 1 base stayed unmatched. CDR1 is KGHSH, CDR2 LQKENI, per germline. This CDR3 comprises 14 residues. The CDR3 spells CASSPGQGTYEQYF. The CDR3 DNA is TGTGCCAGCTCACCGGGACAGGGGACCTACGAGCAGTACTTC.

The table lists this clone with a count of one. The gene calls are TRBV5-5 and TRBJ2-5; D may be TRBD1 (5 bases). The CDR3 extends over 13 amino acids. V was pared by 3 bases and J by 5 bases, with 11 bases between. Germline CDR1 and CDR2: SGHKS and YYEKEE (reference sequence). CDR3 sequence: CASSSWGQETQYF. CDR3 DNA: TGTGCCAGCAGCTCTTGGGGCCAGGAGACCCAGTACTTC.